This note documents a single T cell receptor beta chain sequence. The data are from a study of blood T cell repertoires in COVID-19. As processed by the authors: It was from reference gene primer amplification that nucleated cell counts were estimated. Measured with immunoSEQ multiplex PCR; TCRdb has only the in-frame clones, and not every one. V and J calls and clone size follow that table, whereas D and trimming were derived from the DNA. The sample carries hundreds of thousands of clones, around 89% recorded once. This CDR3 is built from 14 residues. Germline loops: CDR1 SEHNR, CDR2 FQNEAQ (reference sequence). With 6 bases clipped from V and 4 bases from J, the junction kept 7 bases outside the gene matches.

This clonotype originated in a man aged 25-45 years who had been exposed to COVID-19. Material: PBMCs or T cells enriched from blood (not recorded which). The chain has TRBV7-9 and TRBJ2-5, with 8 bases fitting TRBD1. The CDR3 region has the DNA TGTGCCAGCAGTTACGGACAGGGTGGAGAGACCCAGTACTTC. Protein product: CASSYGQGGETQYF. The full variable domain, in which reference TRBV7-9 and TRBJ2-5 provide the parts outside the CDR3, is DTGVSQNPRHKITKRGQNVTFRCDPISEHNRLYWYRQTLGQGPEFLTYFQNEAQLEKSRLLSDRFSAERPKGSFSTLEIQRTEQGDSAMYLCASSYGQGGETQYFGPGTRLLVL.